A single sample gave rise to the 5 T cell receptor beta chains below, sequenced in a study of neurological immune-mediated disorders. As for time point: technical triplicate 2. TCRdb re-called the 5' RACE reads through MiXCR, storing one row per CDR3 protein. The sample includes approximately 30,000 distinct CDR3 sequences, about 14% seen only once; the top ten take about 5.7%. The sample consisted of CD4+ T cells from blood. These receptors were obtained from a female donor with HTLV-1-associated myelopathy (HAM/TSP).

This clonotype was observed a few times. The chain has TRBV11-3 and TRBJ2-3; 8 positions match TRBD2. This CDR3 has 15 residues. Per the germline V gene, CDR1 is SGHNT and CDR2 is YENEEA. V gave up 4 bases and J gave up 3 bases; unmatched junction bases: 6. CDR3 loop: CASSSDGGATDTQYF. In nucleotides, the CDR3 is TGTGCCAGCAGCTCAGACGGGGGGGCTACAGATACGCAGTATTTT.

This clonotype was counted many times. The chain couples TRBV12-3 or TRBV12-4 to TRBJ1-6, with unresolved D. Trimming pared 0 bases from V and 8 bases from J, leaving 8 bases between. The length of the CDR3 is 14 residues. The CDR3 DNA reads as TGTGCCAGCAGTTTAGCTCGAGGACATTCACCCCTCCACTTT. Its protein product is CASSLARGHSPLHF.

This clonotype was found many times. The chain employs TRBV2 and TRBJ2-7; perhaps TRBD1 as D (6 bases). Looked up from germline, CDR1 is SNHLY and CDR2 is FYNNEI. This CDR3 has 14 residues. Trimming took 10 bases from V and 1 from J, leaving 17 bases between them. CDR3 sequence: CATTRVDRSYEQYF. The CDR3 DNA sequence: TGTGCCACCACTCGGGTGGACAGATCCTACGAGCAGTACTTC.

The sample holds many counts of this clonotype. The rearrangement joins TRBV7-9 to TRBJ2-3; D not certain. V lost 4 bases and J lost 0, with 5 bases in between. The CDR3 is 13 amino acids. Germline assignment: CDR1 SEHNR and CDR2 FQNEAQ (reference sequence). Here the CDR3 reads CASSSPSTDTQYF. CDR3 DNA: TGTGCCAGCAGCTCCCCTAGCACAGATACGCAGTATTTT.

This clonotype was detected ten times or more. The rearrangement joins TRBV20-1 to TRBJ1-1; D is unclear. This CDR3 has 13 residues. Germline V lookup: CDR1 DFQATT, CDR2 SNEGSKA (reference sequence). Trimming stripped 5 bases from V and 1 base from J, with 11 bases between. This CDR3 reads CSAPQSGNTEAFF. The DNA for the CDR3 is TGCAGTGCTCCCCAGTCGGGGAACACTGAAGCTTTCTTT.